The 7 T cell receptor beta chains presented below share a single source sample, sequenced in a study of blood T cell repertoires in COVID-19. The protocol was immunoSEQ multiplex PCR, while the TCRdb copy is restricted to in-frame clones and leaves out a portion. The sample carries roughly 200,000 clones, roughly 82% recorded once. Sequenced sample: PBMCs or T cells enriched from blood (not recorded which). The receptor set was obtained from a woman aged 55-69 years with acute COVID-19.

CDR3 nucleotide sequence: TGTGCCAGCGGACCTAGCGGGGGGGCCTTCGGCGGGGAGCTGTTTTTT. Translation gives CASGPSGGAFGGELFF. V usage is TRBV7-9 and J usage is TRBJ2-2; 12 nucleotides align to TRBD2. Germline V gene lookup returns CDR1 SEHNR and CDR2 FQNEAQ (reference sequence). The CDR3 spans 16 residues. With V trimmed by 8 bases and J by 7 bases, 11 bases remained unmatched. Full variable domain (missing parts from reference TRBV7-9 and TRBJ2-2): DTGVSQNPRHKITKRGQNVTFRCDPISEHNRLYWYRQTLGQGPEFLTYFQNEAQLEKSRLLSDRFSAERPKGSFSTLEIQRTEQGDSAMYLCASGPSGGAFGGELFFGEGSRLTVL.

The rearrangement joins TRBV11-3 to TRBJ1-6; possible D gene TRBD1, 5 bases. This CDR3 has 14 residues. CDR1 is SGHNT, CDR2 YENEEA, per germline. V gave up 3 bases and J gave up 7 bases, with 10 bases separating them. The CDR3: CASSFGGANSPLHF. CDR3 DNA sequence: TGTGCCAGCAGCTTCGGAGGGGCAAATTCACCCCTCCACTTT. The entire variable domain, with the rest obtained from reference TRBV11-3 and TRBJ1-6, is as follows: EAGVVQSPRYKIIEKKQPVAFWCNPISGHNTLYWYLQNLGQGPELLIRYENEEAVDDSQLPKDRFSAERLKGVDSTLKIQPAELGDSAVYLCASSFGGANSPLHFGNGTRLTVT.

This chain joins TRBV3-1 (or the pseudogene TRBV3-2) and TRBJ2-7, with TRBD2 identical over 13 bases. Germline assignment: CDR1 LGHDT and CDR2 YNNKEL (reference sequence). This CDR3 spans 17 amino acids. Unmatched junction bases numbered 9, after V lost 4 bases and J lost 3 bases. Written as DNA, the CDR3 is TGTGCCAGCAGCCCCGGACTAGCGGGGGTGGGCTTCTACGAGCAGTACTTC. Amino acids: CASSPGLAGVGFYEQYF.

About this clone itself: An end of the junction does not agree with germline; a read error may underlie this. This rearrangement joins TRBV7-9 to TRBJ1-2; weak D call: TRBD1 (5 bases). CDR3 size: 12 residues. CDR1 is SEHNR, CDR2 FQNEAQ, per germline (reference sequence). The CDR3 DNA is TGTGCCAGCAGCCCAATCCGGGGGACTTCCCCCTTC. It yields the protein CASSPIRGTSPF. The variable domain in full, completed from reference TRBV7-9 and TRBJ1-2, reads DTGVSQNPRHKITKRGQNVTFRCDPISEHNRLYWYRQTLGQGPEFLTYFQNEAQLEKSRLLSDRFSAERPKGSFSTLEIQRTEQGDSAMYLCASSPIRGTSPFGSGTRLTVV.

This clone was recorded a few times. This chain joins TRBV5-6 and TRBJ2-1; no reliable D call. Germline V gene sequence: CDR1 SGHDT, CDR2 YYEEEE. This CDR3 has 16 amino acids. The germline V and J ends were trimmed by 1 base and 4 bases, with 15 bases remaining between them. The CDR3 nucleotides read TGTGCCAGCAGCTTGATCCGAATACTATCTTACAATGAGCAGTTCTTC. Protein product: CASSLIRILSYNEQFF.

This chain uses TRBV5-1 with TRBJ2-7, with D hard to call. V lost 0 bases and J 3 bases, leaving 7 bases between the germline ends. The CDR3 extends over 13 amino acids. Germline V gene sequence: CDR1 SGHRS, CDR2 YFSETQ. The CDR3 is CASSLDIVYEQYF. In DNA, the CDR3 is TGCGCCAGCAGCTTGGATATCGTCTACGAGCAGTACTTC.

The chain has TRBV7-7 and TRBJ2-5, with 10 bases fitting TRBD2. V lost 8 bases to trimming and J lost 2 bases; unmatched junction nucleotides: 5. The CDR3 runs 14 residues. CDR1 and CDR2 from the germline V gene are SSHAT and FNYEAQ (reference sequence). The CDR3, as DNA: TGTGCCAGCGGGAAAGCGGGGGGGCAAGAGACCCAGTACTTC. This encodes CASGKAGGQETQYF.